A single sample is the source of the 8 T cell receptor beta chains below, sequenced in a study of OX40 agonist ivuxolimab in advanced cancers. Data came from immunoSEQ multiplex PCR; TCRdb stores just in-frame clones and leaves some out. The data contain about 80,000 clones, roughly 89% of them seen just once; the ten biggest clones take up under 15%. The sample here was CD4+ or CD8+ T cells sorted from blood, taken in a trial of the OX40 agonist ivuxolimab. The source is an adult with an advanced solid tumor such as melanoma, head and neck, liver or kidney cancer.

This clone occurred a few times. The CDR3 coding sequence is TGTGCCAGCAGCTTGGGACTAGCGGACACAGATACGCAGTATTTT. As protein: CASSLGLADTDTQYF. The V and J genes are TRBV9 and TRBJ2-3; the match to TRBD2 covers 11 bases. The CDR3 length is 15 residues. CDR1 and CDR2 from the germline V gene are SGDLS and YYNGEE. With V trimmed by 4 bases and J by 2 bases, 3 bases remained unmatched.

This rearrangement joins TRBV27 to TRBJ1-1; 7 positions agree with TRBD1. The CDR3 runs to 16 residues. The V gene's germline CDR1 is MNHEY and CDR2 SMNVEV (reference sequence). Unmatched junction bases numbered 14, after V lost 5 bases and J lost 5 bases. CDR3 sequence reads: CASSPGRGRLMTEAFF. DNA for the CDR3: TGTGCCAGCAGTCCGGGTAGGGGGCGCCTGATGACTGAAGCTTTCTTT.

The rearrangement links TRBV2 to TRBJ2-5; possible D gene TRBD2, 5 bases. Deletions cut 6 bases from V and 2 bases from J, with 13 bases between. The CDR3 extends over 14 amino acids. Germline V CDR1 and CDR2: SNHLY, FYNNEI. The CDR3 DNA reads as TGTGCCAGCAGGAGGGCCAGATCACAAGAGACCCAGTACTTC. It encodes CASRRARSQETQYF.

The chain has TRBV7-8 and TRBJ2-7; maybe TRBD2 (6 bases). Per germline, CDR1 SGHVS and CDR2 FQNEAQ. This CDR3 spans 14 amino acids. V was shortened by 3 bases and J by 1 base, with 10 bases between the two germline ends. DNA for the CDR3: TGTGCCAGCAGCTTTAGCGGAAGTTCCTACGAGCAGTACTTC. It yields the protein CASSFSGSSYEQYF. Using reference TRBV7-8 and TRBJ2-7 for the parts outside the CDR3, the full variable domain is GAGVSQSPRYKVAKRGQDVALRCDPISGHVSLFWYQQALGQGPEFLTYFQNEAQLDKSGLPSDRFFAERPEGSVSTLKIQRTQQEDSAVYLCASSFSGSSYEQYFGPGTRLTVT.

This chain uses TRBV27 with TRBJ1-1, with D uncertain. Trimming cost V 1 base and J 2 bases, with 8 bases left between them. Germline assignment: CDR1 MNHEY and CDR2 SMNVEV (reference sequence). This CDR3 spans 14 amino acids. Here the CDR3 reads CASSLFRGNTEAFF. CDR3 sequence (DNA): TGTGCCAGCAGTTTATTTCGGGGAAACACTGAAGCTTTCTTT.

This clone showed up just once. This sequence joins TRBV6-5 and TRBJ2-1; D not certain. The V end lost 2 bases, the J end lost 0 bases, and 5 bases lay between the germline ends. The germline gives CDR1 MNHEY, CDR2 SVGAGI. This CDR3 region has 14 residues. The CDR3 spells CASSYSSSYNEQFF. The CDR3 DNA follows: TGTGCCAGCAGTTACAGCAGCTCCTACAATGAGCAGTTCTTC.

This chain uses TRBV20-1 with TRBJ2-3; weak D call: TRBD1 (5 bases). This CDR3 comprises 9 residues. Germline CDR1 reads DFQATT; CDR2 reads SNEGSKA (reference sequence). The CDR3 spells CRGPDTQYF. CDR3 nucleotides: TGCAGGGGGCCAGATACGCAGTATTTT.

The chain joins TRBV27 to TRBJ2-7; possible D gene TRBD2, 7 bases. This CDR3 has 14 residues. CDR1 is MNHEY, CDR2 SMNVEV, per germline (reference sequence). Trimming cost V 5 bases and J 4 bases, with 15 bases left between them. This CDR3 reads CASSEARGGYEQYF. CDR3 bases: TGTGCCAGCAGTGAAGCTAGGGGGGGGTACGAGCAGTACTTC.